This record concerns one T cell receptor (beta chain) sequence. The data were obtained in a study of blood T cell repertoires in COVID-19. Study details: The United States, Italy and Spain provided the acute and convalescent COVID-19 samples. T cells, B-cell-depleted T cells, or PBMCs supplied cDNA or gDNA.

In the original workflow: Cell counts per sample came from amplifying reference gene primers. Assay used: immunoSEQ multiplex PCR; TCRdb lists only in-frame clones, some missing. Clonal size and the V and J genes are those of that table, whereas D and trimming came from the DNA. The table has fewer than 65,000 clones, roughly 90% seen once; the top ten hold 3% to 4%. Trimming removed 6 bases at V and 2 bases at J, with 10 bases between. The CDR3 loop spans 13 amino acids. Sequenced material: peripheral blood. This chain connects TRBV12-3 or TRBV12-4 to TRBJ1-2; D not certain. The receptor's source is a man aged 45-60 years with acute or convalescent COVID-19. The CDR3 bases are TGTGCCAGCAGGCAAAGGGAGAACTATGGCTACACCTTC. It is translated as CASRQRENYGYTF.